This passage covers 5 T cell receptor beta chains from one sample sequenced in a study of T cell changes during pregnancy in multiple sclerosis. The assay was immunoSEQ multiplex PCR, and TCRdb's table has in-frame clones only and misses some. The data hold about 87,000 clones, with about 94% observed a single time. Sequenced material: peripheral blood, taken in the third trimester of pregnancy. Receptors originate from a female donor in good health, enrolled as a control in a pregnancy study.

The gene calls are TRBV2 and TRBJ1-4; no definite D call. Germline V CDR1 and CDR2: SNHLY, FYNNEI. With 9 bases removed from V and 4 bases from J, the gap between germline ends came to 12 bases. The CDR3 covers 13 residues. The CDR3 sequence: CASTGRFNEKLFF. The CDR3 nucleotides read TGTGCCAGTACCGGGAGATTTAATGAAAAACTGTTTTTT.

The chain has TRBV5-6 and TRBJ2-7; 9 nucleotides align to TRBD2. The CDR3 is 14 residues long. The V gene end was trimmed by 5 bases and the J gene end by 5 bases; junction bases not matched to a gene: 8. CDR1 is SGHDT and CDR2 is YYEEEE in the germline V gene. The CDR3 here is CASRRLAAAHEQYF. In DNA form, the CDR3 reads TGTGCCAGCAGGCGACTAGCGGCTGCCCACGAGCAGTACTTC. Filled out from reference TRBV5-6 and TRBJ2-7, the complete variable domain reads DAGVTQSPTHLIKTRGQQVTLRCSPKSGHDTVSWYQQALGQGPQFIFQYYEEEERQRGNFPDRFSGHQFPNYSSELNVNALLLGDSALYLCASRRLAAAHEQYFGPGTRLTVT.

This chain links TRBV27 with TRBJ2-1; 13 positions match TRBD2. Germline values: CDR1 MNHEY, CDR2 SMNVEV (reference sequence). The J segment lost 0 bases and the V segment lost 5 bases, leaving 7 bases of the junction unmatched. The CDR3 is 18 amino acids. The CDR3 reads CASSAGTSGASSYNEQFF. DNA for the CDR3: TGTGCCAGCAGTGCCGGGACTAGCGGGGCCAGCTCCTACAATGAGCAGTTCTTC.

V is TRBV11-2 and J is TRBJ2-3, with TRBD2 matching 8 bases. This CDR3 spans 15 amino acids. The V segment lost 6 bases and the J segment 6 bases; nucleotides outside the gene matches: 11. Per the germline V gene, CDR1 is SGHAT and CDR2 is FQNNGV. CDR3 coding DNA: TGTGCCAGCAGGGCCGGGGGGGGCCCCGGGGATACGCAGTATTTT. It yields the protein CASRAGGGPGDTQYF.

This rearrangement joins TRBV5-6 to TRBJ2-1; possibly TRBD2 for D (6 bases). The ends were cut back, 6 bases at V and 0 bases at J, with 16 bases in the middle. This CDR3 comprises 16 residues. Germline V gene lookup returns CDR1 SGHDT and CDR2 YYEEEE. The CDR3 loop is CASTQDYRTSYNEQFF. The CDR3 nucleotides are TGTGCCAGCACCCAGGACTACCGAACCTCCTACAATGAGCAGTTCTTC.